This T cell receptor (beta chain) originates from a study of early T cells in non-severe SARS-CoV-2 infection (dated by TCRdb to about 2021). Study-level background: Because TCR sequencing relied on bulk RNA taken from unsorted whole blood, pairing of alpha and beta chains was not possible. The research as a whole found: Matching against VDJdb was skewed toward anti-spike CD8 responses, likely underestimated virus-specific expansions, and missed private and CD4 specificities.

The sample holds a few counts of this clonotype. The specificity of this receptor is unknown. The input lacks base qualities; no much larger clone sits a single base away. Reading from cysteine to phenylalanine, the CDR3 counts 14 amino acids. Of the read, only the CDR3 DNA is kept; its 42 bases are in frame from base 1. V is cut by 5 bases and J by 3 bases, and the space between the germline ends is 12 bases. The germline V gene specifies SGHRS as CDR1 and YFSETQ as CDR2. Library construction relied on 5' RACE. Instrument used: NextSeq 500. Unique molecular identifiers were attached to individual cDNA molecules in the TCR library protocol so that sequencing error and PCR bias could be corrected. Both TCR alpha and beta chains were sequenced, and tight co-correlation was observed between alpha and beta sequence abundances in each sample. In the source study's methods: Decombinator V4 was used to perform V gene, J gene and CDR3 annotation of TCR sequences. Expanded TCRs were defined as changing significantly between any two time points under a Poisson model with p below 0.0001. Abundances of TCRs were expressed as counts per million after normalisation to the total number of TCRs sequenced in each sample. TRAV1-2 paired with TRAJ12, TRAJ20 or TRAJ33 defined MAIT TCRs, while TRAV10 paired with TRAJ18 defined iNKT TCRs. VDJdb, accessed on 1 November 2021, was searched for TCRs annotated for CMV, EBV and SARS-CoV-2, and TCRs annotated for more than one antigen were excluded. The public sequencing data were trimmed at Q25 with fastp and processed into clonotypes with MiXCR by TCRdb, which kept only in-frame beta chains. Here each entry gathers all rows of one CDR3 protein and keeps the most common genes and DNA. These V and J calls are TCRdb output, not the study's own analysis. Counted in this sample were about 90,000 distinct CDR3 sequences; over 13% of them appeared once. The ten largest clones represent about 7.5% of the sample.

A case-control design nested within a healthcare worker cohort in London, UK, was used, with weekly nasopharyngeal swab PCR tests and blood sampling performed. Healthcare workers were recruited during the week of the UK lockdown, between 23 and 31 March 2020, and followed weekly for up to roughly 15 weeks. The rearranged segments are TRBV5-1 and TRBJ1-3; the D gene identity is not certain. The sequence derives from an adult who was a healthcare worker with PCR-confirmed SARS-CoV-2 infection or an uninfected control (not recorded which). Source material: whole blood. CDR3 region: CASSPPDSGNTIYF. In nucleotides, the sequence is TGCGCCAGCAGTCCGCCGGATAGTGGAAACACCATATATTTT.